This T cell receptor beta chain is from a study of blood T cell repertoires in COVID-19. Study context: Whether acute or convalescent, the COVID-19 samples came from the United States, Italy and Spain. T cells, B-cell-depleted T cells, or PBMCs provided the cDNA or gDNA that served as material.

In the original processing: Researchers report that nucleated cell counts were estimated from reference gene primer amplification. Using immunoSEQ multiplex PCR, the repertoire was profiled, and TCRdb retains in-frame clones only, with some absent. V, J and clone size reflect that table, while D and trimming were determined from the DNA. The sample records under 80,000 clones, 70% to 90% being singletons. Germline trimming cut 3 bases from V and 2 bases from J; bases unmatched to any gene: 10. Germline CDR1 reads DFQATT; CDR2 reads SNEGSKA (reference sequence). The CDR3 spans 16 residues. The source material was peripheral blood. The V and J genes are TRBV20-1 and TRBJ2-5; 9 bases agree with TRBD2. The TCR originated in a woman at least 80 years old with active COVID-19. The CDR3 coding sequence is TGCAGTGCTAGTAAGGGCCTTAGCGGGAGTCAAGAGACCCAGTACTTC. Protein sequence: CSASKGLSGSQETQYF.